Below, 11 T cell receptor beta chains from the same sample are listed, as sequenced in a study of monozygotic twins with inflammatory bowel disease. TCRdb re-called the 5' RACE reads and gives one entry per CDR3 protein, without DNA. In all, the sample yields more than 300,000 distinct CDR3 sequences. Sample: blood. Receptor source: a human donor with ulcerative colitis or Crohn's disease, or a healthy co-twin of an affected twin (not recorded which).

CDR3 sequence reads: CASSVGQDYNEQFF. The chain recombines TRBV6-1 with TRBJ2-1; TCRdb indicates TRBD1, and absent DNA this call remains unverified. From germline, CDR1 is MNHNS and CDR2 SASEGT. The CDR3 totals 14 residues.

The chain links TRBV19 to TRBJ2-1. The CDR3 covers 13 residues. Germline loops: CDR1 LNHDA, CDR2 SQIVND (reference sequence). CDR3 in amino acids: CASRVDLSSSQFF. The entire variable domain, with the rest obtained from reference TRBV19 and TRBJ2-1, is as follows: DGGITQSPKYLFRKEGQNVTLSCEQNLNHDAMYWYRQDPGQGLRLIYYSQIVNDFQKGDIAEGYSVSREKKESFPLTVTSAQKNPTAFYLCASRVDLSSSQFFGPGTRLTVL.

The chain joins TRBV7-3 to TRBJ2-1; TCRdb reports TRBD1, a call that lacks DNA to check it against. The germline V gene has CDR1 SGHTA and CDR2 FQGTGA. The CDR3 has 18 residues. Here the CDR3 reads CASSSRGAGATKYNEQFF.

The V call is TRBV4-3, the J call TRBJ2-1; TCRdb's assignment of TRBD2 cannot be checked, as there is no DNA. The CDR3 consists of 12 residues. Germline V gene lookup returns CDR1 LGHNA and CDR2 YSLEER. CDR3 region: CASSQLAEEQFF.

This chain joins TRBV27 and TRBJ1-2; the D call of TRBD1 rests on TCRdb alone, since no DNA is present to check it. This CDR3 region has 13 residues. Germline V gene data show CDR1 as MNHEY and CDR2 as SMNVEV (reference sequence). The CDR3 region is CASGQYSNYGYTF.

This chain uses TRBV7-2 with TRBJ2-7; TCRdb returns TRBD2, unconfirmable since there is no DNA. Germline V gene data show CDR1 as SGHTA and CDR2 as FQGNSA. This CDR3 spans 14 amino acids. CDR3 loop: CASSLVLETYEQYF.

This chain joins TRBV20-1 and TRBJ2-7; the D call of TRBD1 rests on TCRdb alone, since no DNA is present to check it. CDR3 size: 12 residues. CDR1 and CDR2 (germline): DFQATT, SNEGSKA (reference sequence). The CDR3: CSAQRGSYEQYF.

The V gene is TRBV5-1, the J gene TRBJ1-1. This CDR3 spans 15 amino acids. Germline loops: CDR1 SGHRS, CDR2 YFSETQ. The CDR3 spells CASRPAGISNTEAFF.

This chain joins TRBV27 and TRBJ2-3. The germline V gene encodes CDR1 MNHEY and CDR2 SMNVEV (reference sequence). This CDR3 is built from 13 residues. CDR3 loop: CASRPISTDTQYF.

The chain recombines TRBV5-1 with TRBJ2-5. CDR3 length: 15 residues. CDR1 and CDR2 (germline): SGHRS, YFSETQ. CDR3 sequence: CASSTPQGYQETQYF.

The V gene is TRBV6-5, the J gene TRBJ2-2; TCRdb picks TRBD1, but there is no DNA to check that call. Germline V gene sequence: CDR1 MNHEY, CDR2 SVGAGI. The CDR3 runs to 18 residues. The CDR3 protein is CASSYGGIWTGSTGELFF.